This entry is about one T cell receptor (beta chain). The method was immunoSEQ multiplex PCR; TCRdb's version includes in-frame clones alone and lacks a portion of them. The sample has about 80,000 clones; 85% are singletons. CDR1 and CDR2 from the germline V gene are LGHNA and YNFKEQ. V shed 2 bases and J 3 bases; nucleotides not matched to a gene: 4. The CDR3 contains 16 residues. Regarding time point: pretreatment peripheral blood. The data stem from a study of PD-L1 blockade in urothelial cancer. The sequenced sample was PBMCs, obtained around atezolizumab (anti-PD-L1) treatment. This receptor was identified in a man aged 35 to 55 with urothelial cancer. The rearrangement links TRBV4-2 to TRBJ2-3, with 11 bases that match TRBD2. This CDR3 is CASSQSTSGTTDTQYF. The DNA of the CDR3 is TGTGCCAGCAGCCAATCGACTAGCGGGACGACAGATACGCAGTATTTT.